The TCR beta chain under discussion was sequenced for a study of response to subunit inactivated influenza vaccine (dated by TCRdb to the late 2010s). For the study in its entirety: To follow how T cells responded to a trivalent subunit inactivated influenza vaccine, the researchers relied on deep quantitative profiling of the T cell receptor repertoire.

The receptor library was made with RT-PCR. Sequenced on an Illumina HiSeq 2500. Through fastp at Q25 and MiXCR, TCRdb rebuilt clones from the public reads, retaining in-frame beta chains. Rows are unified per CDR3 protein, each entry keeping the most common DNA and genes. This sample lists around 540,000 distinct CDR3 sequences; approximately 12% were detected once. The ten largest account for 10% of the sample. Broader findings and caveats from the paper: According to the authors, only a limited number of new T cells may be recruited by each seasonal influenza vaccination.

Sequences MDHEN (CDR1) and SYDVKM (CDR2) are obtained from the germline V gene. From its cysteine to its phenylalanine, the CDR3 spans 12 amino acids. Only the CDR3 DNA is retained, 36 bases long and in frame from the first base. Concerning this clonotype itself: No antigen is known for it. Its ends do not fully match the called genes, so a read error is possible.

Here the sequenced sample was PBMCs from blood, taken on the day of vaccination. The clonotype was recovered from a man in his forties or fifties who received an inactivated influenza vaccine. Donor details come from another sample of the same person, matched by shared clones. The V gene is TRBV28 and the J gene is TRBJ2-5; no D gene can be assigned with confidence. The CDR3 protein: CASSLGKESQYF. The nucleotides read TGTGCCAGCAGTTTGGGGAAAGAGTCCCAGTACTTC.